These T cell receptor beta chains were read from a single sample in a study of blood T cell repertoires in COVID-19. Here immunoSEQ multiplex PCR was the method, and the copy in TCRdb shows in-frame clones only, minus some. This table has approximately 270,000 clones, 86% appearing once. Input material: peripheral blood. All receptors derive from a man in his forties with active or convalescent COVID-19. Both conserved end residues are part of each CDR3. D genes are given only for firm matches. Clone size, where shown, is once, few, many, or a class for clones that have expanded.

cdr3_aa cdr3_nt j_call clone_size d_call v_call
CASSSEGAFIYEQYF TGTGCCAGCAGCTCCGAGGGGGCTTTTATCTACGAGCAGTACTTC TRBJ2-7 once TRBD1 TRBV7-9
CASSQRRDRVVGSNQPQHF TGTGCCAGCAGCCAACGACGGGACAGGGTTGTCGGAAGCAATCAGCCCCAGCATTTT TRBJ1-5 once TRBD1 TRBV3-1/TRBV3-2
CASGLWRADIAGGGTDTQYF TGTGCTAGTGGTTTGTGGAGAGCAGATATAGCGGGAGGAGGGACAGATACGCAGTATTTT TRBJ2-3 - TRBD2 TRBV12-5
CASSFGGDGKLFF TGTGCCAGCAGTTTCGGAGGGGATGGAAAACTGTTTTTT TRBJ1-4 - - TRBV12-3/TRBV12-4
CAIREPLGRGKDTQYF TGTGCCATCAGGGAACCTTTGGGGAGAGGGAAAGATACGCAGTATTTT TRBJ2-3 - - TRBV10-3
CASSSRGEKLFF TGTGCCAGCAGCTCCCGGGGGGAAAAACTGTTTTTT TRBJ1-4 - - TRBV11-3
CASSEASGIVLNTEAFF TGTGCCAGCAGTGAAGCATCGGGTATAGTCCTGAACACTGAAGCTTTCTTT TRBJ1-1 - - TRBV6-1
CASLTTGTYTF TGTGCCAGCCTCACGACAGGGACCTACACCTTC TRBJ1-2 - TRBD1 TRBV12-3/TRBV12-4
CASSLDRTGGNIQYF TGTGCCAGCAGCTTAGATAGGACAGGGGGCAACATTCAGTACTTC TRBJ2-4 - TRBD1 TRBV7-9
CASSPGTGNPYEQYF TGTGCCAGCAGCCCTGGGACAGGGAACCCCTACGAGCAGTACTTC TRBJ2-7 - TRBD1 TRBV3-1/TRBV3-2
CASSLVGQEYNEQFF TGTGCCAGCAGCTTAGTTGGACAGGAGTACAATGAGCAGTTCTTC TRBJ2-1 - TRBD1 TRBV11-2
CSVGGTRVYEQYF TGCAGCGTAGGAGGGACGCGCGTATACGAGCAGTACTTC TRBJ2-7 - - TRBV29-1
CATSRIAASDNNEQFF TGTGCCACCAGCCGTATAGCGGCTTCAGATAACAATGAGCAGTTCTTC TRBJ2-1 - - TRBV15
CAWSVRWDRGGNEQYF TGTGCCTGGAGTGTACGGTGGGACAGGGGGGGCAACGAGCAGTACTTC TRBJ2-7 - TRBD1 TRBV30
CASSPSRENPTEAFF TGTGCCAGCTCACCTTCCCGGGAGAACCCGACTGAAGCTTTCTTT TRBJ1-1 - - TRBV18
CASSLPGTINEQFF TGTGCCAGCAGCCTACCCGGGACTATCAATGAGCAGTTCTTC TRBJ2-1 - TRBD2 TRBV3-1/TRBV3-2
CASSPTSRDTEAFF TGTGCCAGCTCACCCACGTCGCGGGACACTGAAGCTTTCTTT TRBJ1-1 - - TRBV18
CASSPWTGGYEQYF TGTGCCAGCAGCCCATGGACAGGGGGTTACGAGCAGTACTTC TRBJ2-7 - TRBD1 TRBV7-9
CASSQGLAGGSTYEQYF TGTGCCAGCAGCCAAGGACTAGCGGGAGGTTCCACCTACGAGCAGTACTTC TRBJ2-7 - TRBD2 TRBV9
CASSLSGGSTEAFF TGTGCCAGCAGTTTATCGGGGGGTAGCACTGAAGCTTTCTTT TRBJ1-1 - - TRBV28
CAITSTGSTDTQYF TGTGCCATCACTTCGACAGGAAGCACAGATACGCAGTATTTT TRBJ2-3 - - TRBV10-3
CASGQLNEQYF TGTGCCAGCGGGCAGCTTAACGAGCAGTACTTC TRBJ2-7 - - TRBV6-5
CSASSGGGSPFEQFF TGCAGTGCTAGTTCAGGTGGCGGGAGTCCTTTTGAGCAGTTCTTC TRBJ2-1 - TRBD2 TRBV20-1